This T cell receptor beta chain was captured in a study of identifying expanded T cells in peripheral blood. Study conclusions and caveats: Approximately two-week clone count variance significantly increased as total template count grew.

Germline V gene lookup returns CDR1 SGHTA and CDR2 FQGNSA. The V and J ends lost 3 bases and 3 bases, in that order; junction bases with no gene match: 2. This CDR3 contains 14 residues. Note on this clone: Antigen specificity is unknown.

The protocol was immunoSEQ multiplex PCR, while the TCRdb copy is restricted to in-frame clones and leaves out a portion. This sample has 100,000 or so clones, with around 90% found just once. The chain is built from TRBV7-2 and TRBJ2-3; 8 nucleotides match TRBD1. Sequences were obtained from blood. The origin of this receptor is a person aged 18 to 70 in good health. The CDR3 spells CASSFDRGTDTQYF. The CDR3 DNA reads TGTGCCAGCAGCTTCGACAGGGGAACAGATACGCAGTATTTT.